What follows are 18 T cell receptor beta chains derived from one specimen sequenced in a study of a mutant IDH1 vaccine in newly diagnosed glioma. Sequencing used immunoSEQ multiplex PCR; TCRdb keeps in-frame clones, though not all of them. The table includes more than 60,000 clones, roughly 74% detected once. No cognate antigen is known for these TCRs. Time point given: week 35, safety follow-up. Vaccination used 300 ug of mutant IDH1 20-mer peptide per dose, with topical imiquimod. Sequencing used PBMCs, obtained from a glioma patient whose treatment included an IDH1 peptide vaccine. The source is a man in his fifties or sixties with glioma.

The rearrangement uses TRBV9 and TRBJ1-4; the D gene is possibly TRBD1 (5 bases). Trimming removed 4 bases at V and 7 bases at J, with 20 bases between. The CDR3 contains 16 residues. The germline V gene has CDR1 SGDLS and CDR2 YYNGEE. The CDR3 region is CASSPRDRDPREKLFF. CDR3 in DNA: TGTGCCAGCAGCCCACGGGACCGGGATCCTCGTGAAAAACTGTTTTTT.

The chain recombines TRBV27 with TRBJ2-7; TRBD2 matches at 8 bases. Germline values: CDR1 MNHEY, CDR2 SMNVEV (reference sequence). The junction had 11 bases not matched to a gene; V was cut back by 0 bases and J by 4 bases. The length of the CDR3 is 17 residues. The CDR3 region is CASSLSRVAGKKYEQYF. CDR3 DNA sequence: TGTGCCAGCAGTTTATCGAGGGTAGCGGGGAAAAAATACGAGCAGTACTTC.

This clone was seen a handful of times. The rearrangement joins TRBV2 to TRBJ1-1; D unclear. Germline loops: CDR1 SNHLY, CDR2 FYNNEI. The CDR3 is 15 residues long. The ends were cut back, 4 bases at V and 5 bases at J, with 17 bases in the middle. CDR3 sequence reads: CASSAAASRGTEAFF. CDR3 sequence (DNA): TGTGCCAGCAGTGCAGCGGCGTCCCGCGGAACTGAAGCTTTCTTT.

This chain joins TRBV30 and TRBJ1-3; no reliable D call. The V end was cut by 1 base, the J end by 4 bases, with 14 bases between. The CDR3 runs 15 residues. From germline, CDR1 is GTSNPN and CDR2 SVGIG (reference sequence). CDR3 DNA: TGTGCCTGGAGTGGGACTGCATCGCAGGGAAACACCATATATTTT. Its translation: CAWSGTASQGNTIYF.

The genes are TRBV9 and TRBJ2-2; tentative D call: TRBD2 (5 bases). From germline, CDR1 is SGDLS and CDR2 YYNGEE. The CDR3 has 13 amino acids. V was trimmed by 0 bases and J by 7 bases, leaving 7 bases between them. The CDR3 region has the DNA TGTGCCAGCAGCGTAGTGGGGAGCGGGGAGCTGTTTTTT. Its translation: CASSVVGSGELFF.

This chain links TRBV28 with TRBJ1-2; D unclear. Trimming cost V 3 bases and J 6 bases, with 14 bases left between them. Per germline, CDR1 MDHEN and CDR2 SYDVKM. There are 14 residues in the CDR3. CDR3: CASSFHPKGHGYTF. The DNA of the CDR3 is TGTGCCAGCAGTTTCCATCCTAAGGGCCATGGCTACACCTTC.

The genes are TRBV30 and TRBJ1-6; D perhaps matches TRBD1 (5 bases). The length of the CDR3 is 13 residues. Germline V gene lookup returns CDR1 GTSNPN and CDR2 SVGIG (reference sequence). The V end was cut by 6 bases, the J end by 9 bases, with 15 bases between. The chain's CDR3 is CACLRGGLSPLHF. CDR3 in DNA: TGTGCCTGCTTACGCGGGGGACTTTCACCCCTCCACTTT.

The chain recombines TRBV5-1 with TRBJ2-7, with 7 bases matching TRBD1. The germline CDR1 and CDR2 sequences are SGHRS and YFSETQ. V was clipped by 0 bases and J by 2 bases; unmatched bases: 5. The CDR3 runs 15 residues. Written as DNA, the CDR3 is TGCGCCAGCAGCTTGGGGGGGACAGCTACCTACGAGCAGTACTTC. It specifies CASSLGGTATYEQYF.

This clone was recorded only once. V usage is TRBV4-3 and J usage is TRBJ1-1, with TRBD1 as a possible D gene (5 bases). The CDR3 has 14 residues. The ends were cut back, 4 bases at V and 0 bases at J, with 9 bases in the middle. Germline lookup yields CDR1 LGHNA and CDR2 YSLEER. In DNA form, the CDR3 reads TGCGCCAGCAGCCTACAGGTCCTGAACACTGAAGCTTTCTTT. This sequence encodes CASSLQVLNTEAFF.

The chain uses TRBV7-9 and TRBJ1-2; D is possibly TRBD1 (5 bases). Germline values: CDR1 SEHNR, CDR2 FQNEAQ (reference sequence). CDR3 length equals 17 residues. The V end lost 1 base, the J end lost 4 bases, and 19 bases lay between the germline ends. CDR3 sequence: CASSLDWDHSRLYGYTF. CDR3 DNA sequence: TGTGCCAGCAGCTTAGATTGGGACCACTCACGTCTCTATGGCTACACCTTC.

This chain uses TRBV4-2 with TRBJ2-7; 16 bases map to TRBD2. Losses at the gene ends were 4 bases for V and 3 bases for J; bases not matched to a gene: 6. The CDR3 is made up of 17 amino acids. From germline, CDR1 is LGHNA and CDR2 YNFKEQ. The CDR3 nucleotides are TGTGCCAGCAGCCCGGGACTAGCGGGGGGGCGGAACTACGAGCAGTACTTC. This sequence encodes CASSPGLAGGRNYEQYF.

V and J are TRBV20-1 and TRBJ2-5; weak D call: TRBD1 (5 bases). The CDR3 extends over 11 amino acids. The germline CDR1 and CDR2 sequences are DFQATT and SNEGSKA (reference sequence). The CDR3 region has the DNA TGCAGCTTTACCCAGGGCGAGACCCAGTACTTC. This sequence encodes CSFTQGETQYF.

This sequence joins TRBV2 and TRBJ2-7, with a weak D call TRBD1 (7 bases). CDR1 and CDR2 (germline): SNHLY, FYNNEI. The CDR3 consists of 13 residues. The germline V and J ends were trimmed by 6 bases and 2 bases, with 11 bases remaining between them. The CDR3 DNA sequence: TGTGCCAGCAGGGGCGGGACAGCCTACGAGCAGTACTTC. Protein sequence: CASRGGTAYEQYF.

The chain couples TRBV7-9 to TRBJ1-2, with D hard to call. The germline gives CDR1 SEHNR, CDR2 FQNEAQ (reference sequence). With 11 bases removed from V and 4 bases from J, the gap between germline ends came to 14 bases. The CDR3 loop spans 12 amino acids. This chain's CDR3 is CALNRSFYGYTF. The CDR3 region has the DNA TGTGCCTTGAATAGGAGTTTCTATGGCTACACCTTC.

The chain joins TRBV7-2 to TRBJ1-2; D not resolved. The CDR3 spans 15 residues. Trimming removed 0 bases at V and 4 bases at J, with 12 bases between. The germline V gene encodes CDR1 SGHTA and CDR2 FQGNSA. This chain's CDR3 is CASSLARRSSYGYTF. The CDR3 bases are TGTGCCAGCAGCTTAGCGAGGCGTAGCTCCTATGGCTACACCTTC.

The J gene is TRBJ2-1, the V gene TRBV6-1; 9 nucleotides align to TRBD2. CDR3 size: 14 residues. Germline V lookup: CDR1 MNHNS, CDR2 SASEGT. The ends lost 7 bases at V and 4 bases at J; junction bases unmatched: 5. CDR3 DNA sequence: TGTGCCAGCAAGCGGGGGGATTCATACAATGAGCAGTTCTTC. Translating gives CASKRGDSYNEQFF.

This sequence joins TRBV14 and TRBJ2-5; TRBD1 might be the D (5 bases). V lost 4 bases, J lost 5 bases, and 11 bases lay in between. This CDR3 spans 13 amino acids. Germline V CDR1 and CDR2: SGHDN, FVKESK. CDR3 protein: CASSPTDLETQYF. CDR3 DNA sequence: TGTGCCAGCAGCCCGACAGACTTGGAGACCCAGTACTTC.

The chain couples TRBV13 to TRBJ2-7, with a weak D call TRBD1 (5 bases). V was trimmed by 4 bases and J by 0 bases, leaving 13 bases between them. This CDR3 comprises 15 residues. Germline values: CDR1 PRHDT, CDR2 FYEKMQ (reference sequence). The CDR3 spells CASSSDRSDSYEQYF. DNA of the CDR3: TGTGCCAGCAGCTCAGACAGATCTGACTCCTACGAGCAGTACTTC.